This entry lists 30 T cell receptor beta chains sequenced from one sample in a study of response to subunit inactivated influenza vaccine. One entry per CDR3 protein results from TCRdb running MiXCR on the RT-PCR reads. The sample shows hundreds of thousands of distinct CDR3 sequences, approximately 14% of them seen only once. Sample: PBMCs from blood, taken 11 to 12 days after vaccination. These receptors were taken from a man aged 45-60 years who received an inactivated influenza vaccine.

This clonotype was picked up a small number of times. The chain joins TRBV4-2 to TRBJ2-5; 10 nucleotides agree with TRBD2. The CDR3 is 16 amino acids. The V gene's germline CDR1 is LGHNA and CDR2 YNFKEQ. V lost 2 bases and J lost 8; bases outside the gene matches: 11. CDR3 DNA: TGTGCCAGCAGCCAACTGGGGACTAGCGCCTCGGATACCCAGTACTTC. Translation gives CASSQLGTSASDTQYF.

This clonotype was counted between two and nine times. CDR3 sequence: CASSQDQGASEQYF. The CDR3 DNA sequence: TGCGCCAGCAGCCAAGATCAGGGGGCCAGCGAGCAGTACTTC. V usage is TRBV4-1 and J usage is TRBJ2-7; 8 bases are a match to TRBD1. J lost 6 bases, V lost 0 bases, and 4 bases had no gene match. The CDR3 loop spans 14 amino acids. Germline V CDR1 and CDR2: MGHRA, YSYEKL.

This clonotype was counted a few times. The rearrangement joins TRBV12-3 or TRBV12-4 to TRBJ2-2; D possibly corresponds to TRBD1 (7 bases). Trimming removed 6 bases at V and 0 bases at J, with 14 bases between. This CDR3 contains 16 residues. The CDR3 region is CASSQGGTANTGELFF. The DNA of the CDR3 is TGTGCCAGCAGCCAAGGGGGGACAGCGAACACCGGGGAGCTGTTTTTT.

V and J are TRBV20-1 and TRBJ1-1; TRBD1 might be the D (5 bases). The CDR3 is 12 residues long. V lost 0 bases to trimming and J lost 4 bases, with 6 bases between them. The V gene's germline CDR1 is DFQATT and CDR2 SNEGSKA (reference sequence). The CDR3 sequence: CSAREGVTEAFF. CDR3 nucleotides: TGCAGTGCTAGAGAGGGGGTCACTGAAGCTTTCTTT.

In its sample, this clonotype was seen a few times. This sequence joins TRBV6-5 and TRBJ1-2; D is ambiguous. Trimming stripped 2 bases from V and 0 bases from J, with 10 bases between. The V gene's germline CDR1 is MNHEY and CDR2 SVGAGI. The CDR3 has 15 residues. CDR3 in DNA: TGTGCCAGCAGTTACGGAGTCGGATCTAACTATGGCTACACCTTC. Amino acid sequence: CASSYGVGSNYGYTF.

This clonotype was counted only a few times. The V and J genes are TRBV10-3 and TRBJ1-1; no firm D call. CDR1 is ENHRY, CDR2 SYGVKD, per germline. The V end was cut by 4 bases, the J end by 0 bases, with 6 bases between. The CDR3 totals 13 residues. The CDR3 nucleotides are TGTGCCATCAGTGTCTGGCTGAACACTGAAGCTTTCTTT. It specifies CAISVWLNTEAFF.

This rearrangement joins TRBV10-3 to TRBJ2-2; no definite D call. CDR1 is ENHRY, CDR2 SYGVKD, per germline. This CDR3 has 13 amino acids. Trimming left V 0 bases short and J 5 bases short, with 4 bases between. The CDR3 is CAISESRTGELFF. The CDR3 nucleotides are TGTGCCATCAGTGAGTCCCGGACCGGGGAGCTGTTTTTT.

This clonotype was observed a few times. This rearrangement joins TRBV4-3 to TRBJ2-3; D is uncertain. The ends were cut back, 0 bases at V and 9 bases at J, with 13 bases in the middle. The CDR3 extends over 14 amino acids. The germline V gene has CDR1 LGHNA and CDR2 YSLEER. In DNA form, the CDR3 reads TGCGCCAGCAGCCAAGATATAGGCAGGCCAACGCAGTATTTT. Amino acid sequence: CASSQDIGRPTQYF.

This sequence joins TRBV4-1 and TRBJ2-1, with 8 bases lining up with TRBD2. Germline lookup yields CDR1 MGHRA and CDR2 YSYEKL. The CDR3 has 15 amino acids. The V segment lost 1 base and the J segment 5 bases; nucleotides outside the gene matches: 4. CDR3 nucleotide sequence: TGCGCCAGCAGCCAAGGCGGGGGGCTAGACAATGAGCAGTTCTTC. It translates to CASSQGGGLDNEQFF.

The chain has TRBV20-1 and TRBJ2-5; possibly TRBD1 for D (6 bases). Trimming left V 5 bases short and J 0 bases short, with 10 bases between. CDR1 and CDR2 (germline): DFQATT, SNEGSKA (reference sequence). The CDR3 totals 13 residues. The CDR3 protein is CSADGTNQETQYF. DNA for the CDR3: TGCAGTGCTGACGGGACAAACCAAGAGACCCAGTACTTC.

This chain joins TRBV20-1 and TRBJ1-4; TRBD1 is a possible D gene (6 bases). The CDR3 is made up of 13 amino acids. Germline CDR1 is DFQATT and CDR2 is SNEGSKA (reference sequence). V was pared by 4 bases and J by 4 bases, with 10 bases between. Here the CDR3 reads CSAIGQNNEKLFF. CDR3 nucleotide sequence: TGCAGTGCTATTGGACAGAATAATGAAAAACTGTTTTTT.

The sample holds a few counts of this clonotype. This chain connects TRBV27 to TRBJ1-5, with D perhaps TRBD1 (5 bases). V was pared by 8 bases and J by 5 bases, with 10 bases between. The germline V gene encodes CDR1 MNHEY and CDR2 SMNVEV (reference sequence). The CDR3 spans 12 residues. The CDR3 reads CASRTNHQPQHF. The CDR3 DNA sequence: TGTGCCAGCCGGACAAACCATCAGCCCCAGCATTTT.

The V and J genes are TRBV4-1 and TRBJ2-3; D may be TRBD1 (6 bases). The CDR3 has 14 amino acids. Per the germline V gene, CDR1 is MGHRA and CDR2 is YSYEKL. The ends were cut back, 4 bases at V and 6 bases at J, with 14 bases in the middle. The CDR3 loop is CASSRDTYGDTQYF. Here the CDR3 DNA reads TGCGCCAGCAGCCGGGACACCTATGGGGATACGCAGTATTTT.

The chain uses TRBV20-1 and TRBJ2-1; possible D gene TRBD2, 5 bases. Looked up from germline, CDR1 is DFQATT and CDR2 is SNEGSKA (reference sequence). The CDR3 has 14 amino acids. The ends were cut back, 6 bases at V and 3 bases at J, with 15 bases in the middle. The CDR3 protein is CSAKTSGYYNEQFF. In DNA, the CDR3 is TGCAGTGCAAAGACGTCGGGGTACTACAATGAGCAGTTCTTC.

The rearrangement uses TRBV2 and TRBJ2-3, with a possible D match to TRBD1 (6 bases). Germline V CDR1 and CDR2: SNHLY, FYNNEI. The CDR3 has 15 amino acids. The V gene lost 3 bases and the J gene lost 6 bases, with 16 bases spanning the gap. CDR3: CASSDPGHPLDTQYF. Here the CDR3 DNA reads TGTGCCAGCAGTGACCCGGGACACCCGTTGGATACGCAGTATTTT.

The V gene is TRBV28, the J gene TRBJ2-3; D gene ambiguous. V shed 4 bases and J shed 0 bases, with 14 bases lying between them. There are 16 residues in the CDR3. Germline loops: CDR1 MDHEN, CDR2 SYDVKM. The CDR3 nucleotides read TGTGCCAGCAGTTCAAAGGGATATGGGAGCACAGATACGCAGTATTTT. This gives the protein CASSSKGYGSTDTQYF.

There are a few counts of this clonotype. CDR3 nucleotides: TGCAGCGTGGGACGAGGCGGGAGATGGGATACGCAGTATTTT. This encodes CSVGRGGRWDTQYF. V usage is TRBV29-1 and J usage is TRBJ2-3; 7 bases agree with TRBD2. V gave up 6 bases and J gave up 6 bases; unmatched junction bases: 12. This CDR3 has 14 amino acids. Germline V CDR1 and CDR2: SQVTM, ANQGSEA.

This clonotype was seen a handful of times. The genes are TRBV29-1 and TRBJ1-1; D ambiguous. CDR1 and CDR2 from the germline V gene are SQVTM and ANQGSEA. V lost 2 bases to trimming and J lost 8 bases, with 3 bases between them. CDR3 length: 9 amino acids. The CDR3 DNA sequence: TGCAGCGTTGAATCGGAAGCTTTCTTT. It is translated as CSVESEAFF.

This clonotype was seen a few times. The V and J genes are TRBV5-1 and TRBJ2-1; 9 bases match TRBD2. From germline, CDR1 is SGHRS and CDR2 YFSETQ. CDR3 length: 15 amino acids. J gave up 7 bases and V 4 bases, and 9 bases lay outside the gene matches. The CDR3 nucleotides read TGCGCCAGCAGCCCAAGTAGCGGGGGAGTGAATGAGCAGTTCTTC. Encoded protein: CASSPSSGGVNEQFF.

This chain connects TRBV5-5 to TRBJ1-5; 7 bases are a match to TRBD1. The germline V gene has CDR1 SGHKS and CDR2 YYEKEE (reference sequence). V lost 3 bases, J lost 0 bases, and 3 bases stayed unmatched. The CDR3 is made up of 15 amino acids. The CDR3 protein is CASSSEGASNQPQHF. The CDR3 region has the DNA TGTGCCAGCAGCTCGGAGGGGGCTAGCAATCAGCCCCAGCATTTT.

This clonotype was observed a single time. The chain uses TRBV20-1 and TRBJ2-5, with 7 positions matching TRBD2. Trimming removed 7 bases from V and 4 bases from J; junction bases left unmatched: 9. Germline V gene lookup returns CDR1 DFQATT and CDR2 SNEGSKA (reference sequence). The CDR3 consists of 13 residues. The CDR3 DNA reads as TGCAGTGTTCCTGGCGGGAGTGGAGAGACCCAGTACTTC. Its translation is CSVPGGSGETQYF.

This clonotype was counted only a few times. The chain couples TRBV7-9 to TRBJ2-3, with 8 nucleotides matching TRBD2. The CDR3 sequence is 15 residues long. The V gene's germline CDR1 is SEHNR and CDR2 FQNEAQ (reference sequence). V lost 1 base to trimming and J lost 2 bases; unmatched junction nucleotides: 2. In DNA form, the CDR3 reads TGTGCCAGCAGCTTAGGGCGGGGGGTCACAGATACGCAGTATTTT. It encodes CASSLGRGVTDTQYF.

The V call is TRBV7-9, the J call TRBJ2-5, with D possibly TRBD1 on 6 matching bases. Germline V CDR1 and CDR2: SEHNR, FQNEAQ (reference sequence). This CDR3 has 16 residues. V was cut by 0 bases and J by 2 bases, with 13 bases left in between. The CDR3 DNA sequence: TGTGCCAGCAGCTTAGCCCCCAGGGGCCAACAAGAGACCCAGTACTTC. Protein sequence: CASSLAPRGQQETQYF.

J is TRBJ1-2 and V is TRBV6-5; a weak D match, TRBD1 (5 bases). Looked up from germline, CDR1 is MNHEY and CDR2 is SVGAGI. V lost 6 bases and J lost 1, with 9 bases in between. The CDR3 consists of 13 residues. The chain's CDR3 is CASRYRNNYGYTF. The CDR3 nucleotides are TGTGCCAGCAGGTACAGGAATAACTATGGCTACACCTTC.

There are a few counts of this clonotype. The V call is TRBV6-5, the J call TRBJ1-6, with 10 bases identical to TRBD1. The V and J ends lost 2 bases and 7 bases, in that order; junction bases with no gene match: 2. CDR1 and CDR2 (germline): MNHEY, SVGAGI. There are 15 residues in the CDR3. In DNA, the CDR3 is TGTGCCAGCAGTTACGCGACAGGGGGCAATTCACCCCTCCACTTT. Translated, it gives CASSYATGGNSPLHF.

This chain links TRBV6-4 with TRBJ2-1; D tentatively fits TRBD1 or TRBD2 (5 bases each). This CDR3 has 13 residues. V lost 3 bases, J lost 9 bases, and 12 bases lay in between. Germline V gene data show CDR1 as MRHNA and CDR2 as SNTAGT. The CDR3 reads CASSEGVMTEQFF. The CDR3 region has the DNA TGTGCCAGCAGTGAGGGGGTTATGACTGAGCAGTTCTTC.

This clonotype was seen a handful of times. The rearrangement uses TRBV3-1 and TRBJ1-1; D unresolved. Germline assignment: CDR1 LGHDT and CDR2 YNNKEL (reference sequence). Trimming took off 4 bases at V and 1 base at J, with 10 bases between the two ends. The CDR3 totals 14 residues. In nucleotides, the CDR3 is TGTGCCAGCAGCCCCCCTCAAAGGAACACTGAAGCTTTCTTT. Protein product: CASSPPQRNTEAFF.

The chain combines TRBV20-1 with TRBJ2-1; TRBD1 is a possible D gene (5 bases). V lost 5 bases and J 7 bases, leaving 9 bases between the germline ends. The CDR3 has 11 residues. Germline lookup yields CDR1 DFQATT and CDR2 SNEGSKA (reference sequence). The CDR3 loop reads CSASQGNEQFF. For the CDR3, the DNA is TGCAGTGCTTCCCAGGGAAATGAGCAGTTCTTC.

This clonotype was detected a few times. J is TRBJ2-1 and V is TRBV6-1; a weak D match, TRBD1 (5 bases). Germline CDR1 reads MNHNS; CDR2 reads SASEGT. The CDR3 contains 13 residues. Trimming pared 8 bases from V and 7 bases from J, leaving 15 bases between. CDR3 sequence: CASGRQTGNEQFF. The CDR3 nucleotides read TGTGCCAGCGGTAGACAGACTGGGAATGAGCAGTTCTTC.

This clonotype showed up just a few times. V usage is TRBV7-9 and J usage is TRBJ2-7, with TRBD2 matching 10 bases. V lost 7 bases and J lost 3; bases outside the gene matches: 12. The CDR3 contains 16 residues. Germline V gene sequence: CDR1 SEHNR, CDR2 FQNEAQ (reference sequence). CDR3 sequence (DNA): TGTGCCAGCACCCCAGGGCTAGCGGGAGAGTTCTACGAGCAGTACTTC. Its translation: CASTPGLAGEFYEQYF.